This is a list of T cell receptor beta chains from one sample in a study of blood T cell repertoires in COVID-19. The assay was immunoSEQ multiplex PCR, and TCRdb's table has in-frame clones only and misses some. This sample carries about 150,000 clones, roughly nine tenths of them seen once, and the ten largest clones take more than 14%. Sequenced input: peripheral blood. These TCRs come from a woman aged 40-49 years with acute or convalescent COVID-19. Each CDR3 is given with its conserved first and last residue. The order of the fields is CDR3 DNA, CDR3 protein, V gene, D gene, J gene, clone size, CDR3 length. A D gene is named only where the DNA matches it firmly. Rows give clone size only sometimes, using once, few, many, or a class for an expanded clone.

TGTGCCAGCAGTTTCGACCCATACAGGGGCTCAAATCAGCCCCAGCATTTT	CASSFDPYRGSNQPQHF	TRBV28	TRBD1	TRBJ1-5	-	17
TGTGCCAGCAGTTTGGCCTTTCCCGAGCAGTTCTTC	CASSLAFPEQFF	TRBV12-3/TRBV12-4	-	TRBJ2-1	-	12
TGCGCCAGCAGTGTGTACAGGGGGGAGGGCACAGATACGCAGTATTTT	CASSVYRGEGTDTQYF	TRBV10-1	TRBD1	TRBJ2-3	-	16
TGTGCCACCAGTGCCCCAGGGGGTTACACAGATACGCAGTATTTT	CATSAPGGYTDTQYF	TRBV24-1	TRBD1	TRBJ2-3	-	15
TGTGCCAGCAGCTTATCGGCTAGCTGGGCAGATACGCAGTATTTT	CASSLSASWADTQYF	TRBV7-2	-	TRBJ2-3	-	15
TGTGCCAGCAGCCAGGGTGGGACAATGGCTCCCCCCTACGAGCAGTACTTC	CASSQGGTMAPPYEQYF	TRBV3-1/TRBV3-2	-	TRBJ2-7	-	17
TGTGCCAGCAGTTTATATCGACTAGCGGGGTACACCGGGGAGCTGTTTTTT	CASSLYRLAGYTGELFF	TRBV27	TRBD2	TRBJ2-2	-	17
TGTGCCAGCTCACCATCCGGGACAGGTGGATGGGACAATGAGCAGTTCTTC	CASSPSGTGGWDNEQFF	TRBV18	TRBD1	TRBJ2-1	once	17
TGTGCCACCAGTAAACGACTAGCGGGAAGGATCTACGAGCAGTACTTC	CATSKRLAGRIYEQYF	TRBV24-1	TRBD2	TRBJ2-7	-	16
TGTGCCAGCAGTTACTTGCTAGCGGGAGTCCCTGCACGGGGAACGCAGTATTTT	CASSYLLAGVPARGTQYF	TRBV6-2/TRBV6-3	TRBD2	TRBJ2-3	-	18
TGTGCCAGCAGCCAAGATTTCAGGGACAATGAGCAGTTCTTC	CASSQDFRDNEQFF	TRBV4-2	-	TRBJ2-1	once	14
TGTGCCAGCAGTTTACATTCTGGCTCCTACGAGCAGTACTTC	CASSLHSGSYEQYF	TRBV6-5	-	TRBJ2-7	-	14
TGTGCCAGCAGCCTGGGGACTTGGGGCACTGAAGCTTTCTTT	CASSLGTWGTEAFF	TRBV9	-	TRBJ1-1	-	14
TGTGCCAGCAGCTCCCAGGGAGGGATGATGAACACTGAAGCTTTCTTT	CASSSQGGMMNTEAFF	TRBV7-9	-	TRBJ1-1	-	16
TGTGCCAGCAGCCAAGCCGGGTCAGCAACCAAACTAGCCAAAAACATTCAGTACTTC	CASSQAGSATKLAKNIQYF	TRBV3-1/TRBV3-2	-	TRBJ2-4	-	19
TGTGCCAGCAGCTATACAGGGTTGAACACTGAAGCTTTCTTT	CASSYTGLNTEAFF	TRBV7-2	-	TRBJ1-1	-	14
TGTGCCAGCAGTGAAGCCTTGAACAGGGGTGGGTACGAGCAGTACTTC	CASSEALNRGGYEQYF	TRBV6-1	TRBD1	TRBJ2-7	-	16
TGTGCTAGTGGTTTGCGGTCGGGGGGCCAAGGAAATGAGCAGTTCTTC	CASGLRSGGQGNEQFF	TRBV12-5	-	TRBJ2-1	-	16
TGCGCCAGCAGCTTGAACGGAGGCCCTGCCTATGGCTACACCTTC	CASSLNGGPAYGYTF	TRBV5-1	-	TRBJ1-2	-	15
TGCGCCAGCGCGCCGAAAGGGGTGATGAACACTGAAGCTTTCTTT	CASAPKGVMNTEAFF	TRBV5-1	-	TRBJ1-1	-	15
TGTGCCATCAGTGAGTCAAGGACAGAGGGTGGAGAAGCTTTCTTT	CAISESRTEGGEAFF	TRBV10-3	-	TRBJ1-1	-	15
TGTGCCAGCAGGGACAGGAGATCCTTTTACGAGCAGTACTTC	CASRDRRSFYEQYF	TRBV2	TRBD1	TRBJ2-7	-	14
TGTGCCAGCAGCCCCTTATACACAGATACGCAGTATTTT	CASSPLYTDTQYF	TRBV7-3	-	TRBJ2-3	-	13
TGTGCCAGCGGGGACTTCGGGAAATACGAGCAGTACTTC	CASGDFGKYEQYF	TRBV2	-	TRBJ2-7	-	13
TGCGCCAGCAGCTTGGGGGTGCTAGCGGGGGCCCGCACAGATACGCAGTATTTT	CASSLGVLAGARTDTQYF	TRBV5-1	TRBD2	TRBJ2-3	-	18
TGCGCCAGCCGCGATCCGGGGGCCAACGTCCTGACTTTC	CASRDPGANVLTF	TRBV5-1	-	TRBJ2-6	-	13
TGTGCCAGCCAGCCGGGGATCATCGGAGAGACCCAGTACTTC	CASQPGIIGETQYF	TRBV27	-	TRBJ2-5	once	14
TGTGCCAGCAGCTTGGAGGGAGATAATCAGCCCCAGCATTTT	CASSLEGDNQPQHF	TRBV5-5	-	TRBJ1-5	-	14
TGTGCCAGCTCACCATCCCAGACAGGGGTTCAGCCCCAGCATTTT	CASSPSQTGVQPQHF	TRBV18	TRBD1	TRBJ1-5	once	15
TGTGCTAGTGTTAGGAGTGGAAATTCACCCCTCCACTTT	CASVRSGNSPLHF	TRBV12-5	-	TRBJ1-6	once	13
TGTGCCACTCTGGCGGGGAGCTATGGCTACACCTTC	CATLAGSYGYTF	TRBV6-5	-	TRBJ1-2	-	12
TGTGCCAGCTCCCCCTGGGCTCCAAGCTCCTATAATTCACCCCTCCACTTT	CASSPWAPSSYNSPLHF	TRBV18	-	TRBJ1-6	-	17
TGTGCCAGTAGTATCCAGGGGGCCCTCCATCAGCCCCAGCATTTT	CASSIQGALHQPQHF	TRBV19	TRBD1	TRBJ1-5	-	15
TGTGCCAGCAGCACGGGGGGGGCAGGAAACACCATATATTTT	CASSTGGAGNTIYF	TRBV7-2	-	TRBJ1-3	-	14
TGTGCCAGCAGTTTATTCTTCGCCAAAAACATTCAGTACTTC	CASSLFFAKNIQYF	TRBV28	-	TRBJ2-4	-	14
TGTGCCAGCAGCTTCGGACAGGGACATCAGCCCCAGCATTTT	CASSFGQGHQPQHF	TRBV5-6	TRBD1	TRBJ1-5	-	14
TGTGCCATCAGGGACAGGATAGCCGGGGAGCTGTTTTTT	CAIRDRIAGELFF	TRBV6-5	TRBD1	TRBJ2-2	-	13